This T cell receptor (beta chain) originates from a study of blood T cell repertoires in COVID-19. As for the study in general: Acute and convalescent COVID-19 specimens originated in the United States, Italy and Spain.

Original methodology: Estimation of nucleated cell counts relied on the amplification of reference gene primers. Clones were read by immunoSEQ multiplex PCR, and TCRdb kept only the in-frame ones, dropping some. D and trimming were read from the DNA, whereas the V and J calls and clone size are those reported in that table. Here the sample spans about 97,000 clones, approximately 80% being singletons. V dropped 5 bases and J dropped 8; count of bases not matched to a gene: 14. This CDR3 region has 16 residues. Looked up from germline, CDR1 is SEHNR and CDR2 is FQNEAQ (reference sequence). What was sequenced was peripheral blood. The clonotype comes from a human donor in a cohort sampled during active COVID-19. This rearrangement joins TRBV7-9 to TRBJ2-1; TRBD2 matches 8 bases. The CDR3 region has the DNA TGTGCCAGCAGCCCGCCGATAGCGGGACCCAACGATGAGCAGTTCTTC. Encoded protein: CASSPPIAGPNDEQFF.